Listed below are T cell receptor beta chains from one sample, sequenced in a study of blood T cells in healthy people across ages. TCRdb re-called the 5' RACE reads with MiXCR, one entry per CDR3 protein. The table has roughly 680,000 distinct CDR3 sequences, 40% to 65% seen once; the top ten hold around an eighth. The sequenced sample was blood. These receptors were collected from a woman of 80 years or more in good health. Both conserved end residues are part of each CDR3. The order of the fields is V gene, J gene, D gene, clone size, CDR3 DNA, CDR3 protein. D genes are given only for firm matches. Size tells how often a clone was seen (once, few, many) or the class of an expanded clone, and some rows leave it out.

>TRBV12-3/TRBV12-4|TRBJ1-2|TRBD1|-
TGTGCCAGCGGCAATCAGGACAGGGGGCTTCTTGGCTACACCTTC
CASGNQDRGLLGYTF
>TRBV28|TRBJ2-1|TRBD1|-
TGTGCCAGCAGTGCGGGACAGGGGTATGAGCAGTTCTTC
CASSAGQGYEQFF
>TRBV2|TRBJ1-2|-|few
TGTGCCAGCAGTGAAGGGAGGCAGGGTGGCTACACCTTC
CASSEGRQGGYTF
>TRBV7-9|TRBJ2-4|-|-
TGTGCCAGCAGCTGGGGTTTCGCAAACATTCAGTACTTC
CASSWGFANIQYF
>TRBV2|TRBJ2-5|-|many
TGTGCCAGCAGTGTGTGGGGGCAAGAGACCCAGTACTTC
CASSVWGQETQYF
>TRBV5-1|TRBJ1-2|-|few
TGCGCCAGCAGCTTGGGCTGGGTCGCTGACTATGGCTACACCTTC
CASSLGWVADYGYTF
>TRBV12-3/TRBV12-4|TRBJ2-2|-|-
TGTGCCAGCAGTTTAGCGCCAGGTCCGGGACCCGGGGAGCTGTTTTTT
CASSLAPGPGPGELFF
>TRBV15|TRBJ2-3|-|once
TGTGCCACCAGCAGAGACTACACAGATACGCAGTATTTT
CATSRDYTDTQYF
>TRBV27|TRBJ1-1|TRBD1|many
TGTGCCAGCAGGCGACAGGGTGAAGCTTTCTTT
CASRRQGEAFF
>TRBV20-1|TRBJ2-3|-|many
TGCAGTGCTAGAGAAACCATCACAGATACGCAGTATTTT
CSARETITDTQYF
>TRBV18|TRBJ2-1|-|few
TGTGCCAGCGACGGAGCGGCAAATGAGCAGTTCTTC
CASDGAANEQFF
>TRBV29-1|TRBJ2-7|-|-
TGCAGCGTTTTGACTGGTTACGAGCAGTACTTC
CSVLTGYEQYF
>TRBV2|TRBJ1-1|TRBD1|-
TGTGCCAGCAGATCCGGGACAGGGCAGGCGAGTGAAGCTTTCTTT
CASRSGTGQASEAFF
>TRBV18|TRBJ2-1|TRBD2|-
TGTGCCAGCTCACCACGGGGGACTAGCGGGGACAATGAGCAGTTCTTC
CASSPRGTSGDNEQFF
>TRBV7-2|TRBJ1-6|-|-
TGTGCCAGCAGCTTAAAGTTGGGATCACCCCTCCACTTT
CASSLKLGSPLHF
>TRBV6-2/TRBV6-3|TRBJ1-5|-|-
TGTGCCACGAGCCCAAGAAGGGATAGCAATCAGCCCCAGCATTTT
CATSPRRDSNQPQHF